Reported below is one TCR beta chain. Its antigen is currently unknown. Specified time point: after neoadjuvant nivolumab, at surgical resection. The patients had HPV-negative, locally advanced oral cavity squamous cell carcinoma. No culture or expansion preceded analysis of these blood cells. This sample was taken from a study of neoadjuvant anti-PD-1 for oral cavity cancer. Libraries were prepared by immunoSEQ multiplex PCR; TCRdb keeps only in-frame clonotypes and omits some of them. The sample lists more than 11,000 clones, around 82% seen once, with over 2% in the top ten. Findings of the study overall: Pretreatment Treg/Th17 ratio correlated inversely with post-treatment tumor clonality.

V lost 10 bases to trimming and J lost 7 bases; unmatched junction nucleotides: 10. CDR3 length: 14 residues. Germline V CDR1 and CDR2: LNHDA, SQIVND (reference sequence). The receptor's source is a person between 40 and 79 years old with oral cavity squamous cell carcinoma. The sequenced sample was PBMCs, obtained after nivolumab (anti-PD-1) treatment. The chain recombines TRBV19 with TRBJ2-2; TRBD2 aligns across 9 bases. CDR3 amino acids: CATRRGGEGGELFF. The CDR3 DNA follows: TGTGCCACCCGGCGCGGGGGGGAAGGCGGGGAGCTGTTTTTT. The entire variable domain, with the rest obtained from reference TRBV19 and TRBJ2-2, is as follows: DGGITQSPKYLFRKEGQNVTLSCEQNLNHDAMYWYRQDPGQGLRLIYYSQIVNDFQKGDIAEGYSVSREKKESFPLTVTSAQKNPTAFYLCATRRGGEGGELFFGEGSRLTVL.